This TCR beta chain was identified during a study of blood T cell repertoires in COVID-19. There are 18 residues in the CDR3. The germline V gene encodes CDR1 SEHNR and CDR2 FQNEAQ (reference sequence). The V segment lost 3 bases and the J segment 5 bases; nucleotides outside the gene matches: 11. Assay: immunoSEQ multiplex PCR; the TCRdb copy retains only in-frame clones and omits some. The sample yields approximately 500,000 clones, roughly nine tenths seen once. The sequence was collected from a woman between 45 and 60 years old with COVID-19, enrolled during active disease. The chain links TRBV7-9 to TRBJ2-2, with TRBD1 matching over 11 bases. The sample was peripheral blood. CDR3 amino acids: CASSLRTGGASGTGELFF. CDR3 in DNA: TGTGCCAGCAGCTTGAGGACAGGGGGCGCGAGCGGAACCGGGGAGCTGTTTTTT.